This T cell receptor beta chain originates from a study of T cell repertoires in cytomegalovirus infection. Study summary: In public TCR beta signatures, there were indications of both CMV infection and matching HLA type.

Trimming left V 4 bases short and J 12 bases short, with 19 bases between. Germline V lookup: CDR1 SGHTA, CDR2 FQGNSA. This CDR3 comprises 14 residues. Note on this clonotype: Its matching antigen is unknown. A single base separates this from a much larger clone, so it may be a read error.

MiXCR, applied by TCRdb to the reads, yields one record per CDR3 protein. This table has more than 150,000 distinct CDR3 sequences, roughly 19% appearing once. Regarding the study as a whole: HLA-C-restricted, CMV-specific TCR beta clonotypes were dominant ex vivo. Carriers of CMV and the relevant HLA type were discriminated by public TCR beta frequency.

The sequenced sample consisted of PBMCs. The rearrangement joins TRBV7-2 to TRBJ1-5; D may be TRBD1 (6 bases). This TCR derives from a human donor in good health (CMV status not recorded). Some clones in this sample may be carry-over from other donors' samples. CDR3 region: CASSSLGGGLHQHF. The CDR3 DNA is TGTGCCAGCAGCTCCCTGGGGGGCGGCCTGCACCAGCATTTT.